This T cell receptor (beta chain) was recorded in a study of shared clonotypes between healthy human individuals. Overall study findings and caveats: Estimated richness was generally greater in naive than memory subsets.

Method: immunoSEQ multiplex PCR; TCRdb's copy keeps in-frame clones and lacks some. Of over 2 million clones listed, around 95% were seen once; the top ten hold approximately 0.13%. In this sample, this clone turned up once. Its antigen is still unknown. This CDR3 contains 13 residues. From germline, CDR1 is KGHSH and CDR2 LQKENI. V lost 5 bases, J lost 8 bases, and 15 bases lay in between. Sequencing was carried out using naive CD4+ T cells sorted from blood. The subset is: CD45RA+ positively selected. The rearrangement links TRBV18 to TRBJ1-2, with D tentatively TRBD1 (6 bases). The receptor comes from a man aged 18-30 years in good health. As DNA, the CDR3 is TGTGCCAGCTCAGGGACAACCCGGCAGGGCTACACCTTC. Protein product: CASSGTTRQGYTF.